These T cell receptor beta chains were read from a single sample in a study of blood T cells in healthy people across ages. TCRdb reprocessed the 5' RACE reads via MiXCR and lists one record per CDR3 protein. The sample includes fewer than 800,000 distinct CDR3 sequences, around 20% of them seen just once. Sequencing input: blood. These receptors were taken from a man aged 70-80 years in good health. CDR3s include the opening cysteine and the closing phenylalanine or tryptophan. The order of the fields is CDR3 protein, CDR3 DNA, clone size, D gene, J gene, V gene. D genes are given only for firm matches. Size tells how often a clone was seen (once, few, many) or the class of an expanded clone, and some rows leave it out.

cdr3_aa: CASSQEGRDIYTDTQYF; cdr3_nt: TGTGCCAGCAGCCAAGAAGGGAGGGACATCTACACAGATACGCAGTATTTT; clone_size: few; d_call: NA; j_call: TRBJ2-3; v_call: TRBV14
cdr3_aa: CASGRDRAYF; cdr3_nt: TGTGCCAGCGGACGGGACCGAGCGTACTTC; clone_size: few; d_call: NA; j_call: TRBJ2-7; v_call: TRBV28
cdr3_aa: CAAGNYRDEQFF; cdr3_nt: TGTGCCGCCGGCAATTACAGGGATGAGCAGTTCTTC; clone_size: few; d_call: NA; j_call: TRBJ2-1; v_call: TRBV24-1
cdr3_aa: CASSPPSGSVNTEAFF; cdr3_nt: TGTGCCAGCTCACCACCGTCAGGGAGCGTGAACACTGAAGCTTTCTTT; clone_size: NA; d_call: NA; j_call: TRBJ1-1; v_call: TRBV18
cdr3_aa: CASSETGTGFDEQYF; cdr3_nt: TGTGCCAGCAGCGAGACCGGGACAGGGTTCGACGAGCAGTACTTC; clone_size: NA; d_call: TRBD1; j_call: TRBJ2-7; v_call: TRBV14
cdr3_aa: CASSPNDRSTEAFF; cdr3_nt: TGCGCCAGCAGCCCTAACGACAGGAGCACTGAAGCTTTCTTT; clone_size: many; d_call: NA; j_call: TRBJ1-1; v_call: TRBV4-1
cdr3_aa: CAIKGLVGDTGELFF; cdr3_nt: TGTGCCATCAAGGGACTAGTGGGAGATACCGGGGAGCTGTTTTTT; clone_size: NA; d_call: TRBD2; j_call: TRBJ2-2; v_call: TRBV10-3
cdr3_aa: CASTLTGLATHEQYF; cdr3_nt: TGTGCCAGCACCCTAACGGGACTAGCGACCCACGAGCAGTACTTC; clone_size: NA; d_call: TRBD2; j_call: TRBJ2-7; v_call: TRBV12-3/TRBV12-4
cdr3_aa: CSAPGTGRKETQYF; cdr3_nt: TGCAGTGCCCCCGGGACAGGGCGAAAAGAGACCCAGTACTTC; clone_size: NA; d_call: TRBD1; j_call: TRBJ2-5; v_call: TRBV20-1
cdr3_aa: CSASARTSGTNEQFF; cdr3_nt: TGCAGTGCTAGCGCTCGGACTAGCGGGACTAATGAGCAGTTCTTC; clone_size: once; d_call: TRBD2; j_call: TRBJ2-1; v_call: TRBV20-1
cdr3_aa: CASLASGKETQYF; cdr3_nt: TGTGCCAGCTTGGCTAGCGGGAAAGAGACCCAGTACTTC; clone_size: few; d_call: TRBD2; j_call: TRBJ2-5; v_call: TRBV2
cdr3_aa: CASSIGTGEYF; cdr3_nt: TGCGCCAGCAGCATCGGGACAGGGGAGTACTTC; clone_size: NA; d_call: TRBD1; j_call: TRBJ2-5; v_call: TRBV5-1
cdr3_aa: CASKGQGNPYEQYF; cdr3_nt: TGTGCCAGCAAAGGACAGGGTAACCCCTACGAGCAGTACTTC; clone_size: NA; d_call: TRBD1; j_call: TRBJ2-7; v_call: TRBV12-3/TRBV12-4
cdr3_aa: CASRLTEKDEQYF; cdr3_nt: TGTGCCAGTAGATTGACCGAAAAGGACGAGCAGTACTTC; clone_size: few; d_call: NA; j_call: TRBJ2-7; v_call: TRBV19
cdr3_aa: CASSDGQGIGYTF; cdr3_nt: TGTGCCAGCAGTGACGGGCAGGGGATCGGCTACACCTTC; clone_size: few; d_call: NA; j_call: TRBJ1-2; v_call: TRBV25-1
cdr3_aa: CASSYTTREQYF; cdr3_nt: TGTGCCAGCAGTTACACTACCCGTGAGCAGTACTTC; clone_size: NA; d_call: NA; j_call: TRBJ2-7; v_call: TRBV6-5
cdr3_aa: CASTRDYNTEAFF; cdr3_nt: TGTGCCAGCACCAGGGACTACAACACTGAAGCTTTCTTT; clone_size: NA; d_call: NA; j_call: TRBJ1-1; v_call: TRBV12-3/TRBV12-4
cdr3_aa: CSATRFSGMSGGGETQYF; cdr3_nt: TGCAGTGCTACCCGATTTAGTGGCATGTCAGGGGGCGGGGAGACCCAGTACTTC; clone_size: NA; d_call: TRBD1; j_call: TRBJ2-5; v_call: TRBV20-1
cdr3_aa: CASSVGTSPADTQYF; cdr3_nt: TGTGCCAGCAGCGTGGGGACTAGTCCCGCAGATACGCAGTATTTT; clone_size: NA; d_call: TRBD2; j_call: TRBJ2-3; v_call: TRBV9
cdr3_aa: CASSEATGRETQYF; cdr3_nt: TGCGCCAGCAGTGAGGCCACTGGACGAGAGACCCAGTACTTC; clone_size: few; d_call: NA; j_call: TRBJ2-5; v_call: TRBV10-1
cdr3_aa: CSASGLADTGELFF; cdr3_nt: TGCAGTGCTAGTGGACTAGCGGACACCGGGGAGCTGTTTTTT; clone_size: NA; d_call: TRBD2; j_call: TRBJ2-2; v_call: TRBV20-1
cdr3_aa: CSARDGNTEAFF; cdr3_nt: TGCAGTGCTAGGGACGGGAACACTGAAGCTTTCTTT; clone_size: few; d_call: NA; j_call: TRBJ1-1; v_call: TRBV20-1
cdr3_aa: CASSYSNEGNEQFF; cdr3_nt: TGTGCCAGCAGTTACTCGAACGAGGGGAATGAGCAGTTCTTC; clone_size: NA; d_call: NA; j_call: TRBJ2-1; v_call: TRBV6-2/TRBV6-3
cdr3_aa: CASSFDRVETQYF; cdr3_nt: TGCGCCAGCAGCTTCGACAGGGTAGAGACCCAGTACTTC; clone_size: few; d_call: TRBD1; j_call: TRBJ2-5; v_call: TRBV5-1
cdr3_aa: CASNGEPNSPLHF; cdr3_nt: TGTGCCAGCAACGGGGAGCCCAATTCACCCCTCCACTTT; clone_size: many; d_call: NA; j_call: TRBJ1-6; v_call: TRBV28
cdr3_aa: CAGRTGLDYNEQFF; cdr3_nt: TGTGCCGGCAGAACCGGACTAGATTACAATGAGCAGTTCTTC; clone_size: NA; d_call: TRBD2; j_call: TRBJ2-1; v_call: TRBV9
cdr3_aa: CSASGWRGATDTQYF; cdr3_nt: TGCAGTGCTAGTGGCTGGAGAGGGGCCACAGATACGCAGTATTTT; clone_size: NA; d_call: NA; j_call: TRBJ2-3; v_call: TRBV20-1
cdr3_aa: CATANTEAFF; cdr3_nt: TGTGCCACTGCGAACACTGAAGCTTTCTTT; clone_size: NA; d_call: NA; j_call: TRBJ1-1; v_call: TRBV12-3/TRBV12-4
cdr3_aa: CASSLVAGLPLEQYF; cdr3_nt: TGTGCCAGCAGTTTAGTGGCAGGGTTGCCCCTCGAGCAGTACTTC; clone_size: once; d_call: NA; j_call: TRBJ2-7; v_call: TRBV12-3/TRBV12-4
cdr3_aa: CSVEDLGGWLSEQYF; cdr3_nt: TGCAGCGTTGAAGATCTGGGCGGGTGGCTCTCCGAGCAGTACTTC; clone_size: few; d_call: NA; j_call: TRBJ2-7; v_call: TRBV29-1
cdr3_aa: CASSLGRSQPQHF; cdr3_nt: TGTGCCAGCAGCTTAGGACGGAGTCAGCCCCAGCATTTT; clone_size: NA; d_call: NA; j_call: TRBJ1-5; v_call: TRBV7-6
cdr3_aa: CAWSPRTVSNQPQHF; cdr3_nt: TGTGCCTGGAGTCCCCGGACAGTTAGCAATCAGCCCCAGCATTTT; clone_size: few; d_call: NA; j_call: TRBJ1-5; v_call: TRBV30
cdr3_aa: CASSLSDIKAEAFF; cdr3_nt: TGTGCCAGCAGTCTCTCGGACATTAAGGCTGAAGCTTTCTTT; clone_size: NA; d_call: NA; j_call: TRBJ1-1; v_call: TRBV28